The source of this T cell receptor beta chain is a study of T-cell memory formation after mild COVID-19. One entry per CDR3 protein, called by TCRdb with MiXCR from the 5' RACE reads. The top ten clones hold approximately 20% of a sample with 350,000 to 450,000 distinct CDR3 sequences, about an eighth of them seen once. V was trimmed by 0 bases and J by 0 bases, leaving 10 bases between them. CDR3 size: 16 residues. CDR1 is MNHNY, CDR2 SVGAGI, per germline (reference sequence). In its sample, this clonotype was seen a few times. This chain connects TRBV6-6 to TRBJ2-3; D gene unclear. This TCR derives from a man between 18 and 29 years old who had mild COVID-19 (a few samples of this study predate the infection). Cell type and time point are not known. The sequencing sample was made of PBMCs or a T cell subset sorted from them (not recorded which). CDR3 protein: CASSYSVHLSTDTQYF. In DNA, the CDR3 is TGTGCCAGCAGTTACTCGGTCCACCTCAGCACAGATACGCAGTATTTT.